This T cell receptor (beta chain) was found in a study of monozygotic twins with inflammatory bowel disease. Looked up from germline, CDR1 is DFQATT and CDR2 is SNEGSKA (reference sequence). The CDR3 runs to 13 residues. In the case of this clonotype: Its antigen is as yet unknown.

Study results and caveats: Possibly because of limited power, concordant and discordant twins showed no difference in repertoire similarity. Other individuals had fewer clonotypes in common with IBD patients than with healthy twins, especially with disease activity.

One entry per CDR3 protein, without DNA, is what TCRdb gives after re-calling the 5' RACE reads. This sample's clone table lists 420,000 or so distinct CDR3 sequences. Per donor there was one draw, yielding a blood sample of around 2.7 ml. The chain has TRBV20-1 and TRBJ1-5. The sequence derives from a human donor with ulcerative colitis or Crohn's disease, or a healthy co-twin of an affected twin (not recorded which). The sample comprised blood. The chain's CDR3 is CSARSPTNQPQHF.